One sample yielded the 25 T cell receptor beta chains listed below, sequenced in a study of T cell repertoires in cytomegalovirus infection. Via MiXCR, TCRdb re-called the reads, giving one row per CDR3 protein. The sample lists hundreds of thousands of distinct CDR3 sequences; 35% were seen once. Sequenced: PBMCs. The origin of the receptors is a human donor in good health (CMV status not recorded). Some clones in this sample may be carry-over from other donors' samples.

This clonotype has a handful of counts. DNA for the CDR3: TGTGCCAGCACCTCAGGGCGGGGGGGTAATGAAAAACTGTTTTTT. It encodes CASTSGRGGNEKLFF. This rearrangement joins TRBV7-8 to TRBJ1-4; a possible D gene is TRBD1 (5 bases). Germline V gene data show CDR1 as SGHVS and CDR2 as FQNEAQ. V lost 7 bases to trimming and J lost 4 bases, with 16 bases between them. The CDR3 is made up of 15 amino acids.

This sequence joins TRBV5-6 and TRBJ1-1, with no clear D. Trimming shortened V by 3 bases and J by 4 bases, and 13 bases separated the two germline ends. The CDR3 loop spans 14 amino acids. Germline lookup yields CDR1 SGHDT and CDR2 YYEEEE. Here the CDR3 DNA reads TGTGCCAGCAGCTCCCTCGGAGGTCCCACTGAAGCTTTCTTT. This encodes CASSSLGGPTEAFF.

The rearrangement links TRBV19 to TRBJ2-1; 7 bases align to TRBD1. The germline CDR1 and CDR2 sequences are LNHDA and SQIVND (reference sequence). The CDR3 is 18 amino acids. V lost 3 bases and J lost 4; bases outside the gene matches: 15. Here the CDR3 reads CASSITHPPGQTYNEQFF. Here the CDR3 DNA reads TGTGCCAGTAGTATTACCCACCCTCCGGGACAGACATACAATGAGCAGTTCTTC.

The J gene is TRBJ1-1, the V gene TRBV20-1, with D unclear. CDR1 and CDR2 from the germline V gene are DFQATT and SNEGSKA (reference sequence). The V and J ends lost 0 bases and 3 bases respectively, with 5 bases between them. The CDR3 contains 12 residues. In nucleotides, the CDR3 is TGCAGTGCTAGAGAATCCGACACTGAAGCTTTCTTT. The encoded protein is CSARESDTEAFF.

Notes on this clonotype: The germline gene is not matched at one end of the junction; a read error may be the cause. The chain couples TRBV19 to TRBJ2-3, with D tentatively TRBD2 (5 bases). From germline, CDR1 is LNHDA and CDR2 SQIVND (reference sequence). The CDR3 covers 13 residues. The CDR3 spells CASSIGGTDTQYF. The CDR3 nucleotides read TGTGCCAGCAGTATCGGGGGCACAGATACGCAGTATTTT.

This chain uses TRBV10-3 with TRBJ2-5, with D perhaps TRBD2 (7 bases). There are 14 residues in the CDR3. CDR1 ENHRY and CDR2 SYGVKD come from the germline V gene. Trimming stripped 9 bases from V and 1 base from J, with 15 bases between. In nucleotides, the CDR3 is TGTGCCATATCAAATAGGGGGGGCCAAGAGACCCAGTACTTC. This translates into CAISNRGGQETQYF.

The chain recombines TRBV11-2 with TRBJ2-5; D is unclear. CDR1 and CDR2 (germline): SGHAT, FQNNGV. Trimming shortened V by 6 bases and J by 2 bases, and 10 bases separated the two germline ends. This CDR3 comprises 13 residues. As DNA, the CDR3 is TGTGCCAGCAGGGCAGCAGGACAAGAGACCCAGTACTTC. Protein product: CASRAAGQETQYF.

Notes on this clonotype: Likely a read error: the CDR3 ends without its conserved phenylalanine or tryptophan. The limits of the CDR3 on the DNA are not certain, so only TCRdb's listed CDR3 is given. The CDR3 spells CASRWTRSNYGYTL. The V and J genes are TRBV28 and TRBJ1-2; the table assigns TRBD1, which was not confirmed against the DNA. The CDR3 is 14 residues long, counting both termini. Germline CDR1 reads MDHEN; CDR2 reads SYDVKM.

The chain joins TRBV5-6 to TRBJ2-1, with D uncertain. V was cut by 0 bases and J by 6 bases, with 7 bases left in between. The CDR3 is 13 amino acids. The germline gives CDR1 SGHDT, CDR2 YYEEEE. CDR3 DNA: TGTGCCAGCAGCTTGGAGCGCTTCAATGAGCAGTTCTTC. It codes for CASSLERFNEQFF.

The genes are TRBV7-9 and TRBJ1-5, with D hard to call. Trimming stripped 3 bases from V and 10 bases from J, with 13 bases between. This CDR3 comprises 13 residues. Germline CDR1 and CDR2: SEHNR and FQNEAQ (reference sequence). The CDR3 region has the DNA TGTGCCAGCAGCTTTGAGGAGGTGGGACCCCAGCATTTT. This gives the protein CASSFEEVGPQHF. Looking up the rest from reference TRBV7-9 and TRBJ1-5 gives the full variable domain: DTGVSQNPRHKITKRGQNVTFRCDPISEHNRLYWYRQTLGQGPEFLTYFQNEAQLEKSRLLSDRFSAERPKGSFSTLEIQRTEQGDSAMYLCASSFEEVGPQHFGDGTRLSIL.

This clonotype was found many times. The J gene is TRBJ2-7, the V gene TRBV7-9; the D is unclear. The CDR3 is 14 residues long. Per the germline V gene, CDR1 is SEHNR and CDR2 is FQNEAQ (reference sequence). Between the trimmed V and J ends, which lost 7 bases and 1 base, there was a span of 14 bases. The CDR3 reads CASTQTGGSYEQYF. The CDR3 nucleotides read TGTGCCAGCACCCAAACGGGCGGATCCTACGAGCAGTACTTC.

This chain links TRBV24-1 with TRBJ1-1; tentative D call: TRBD1 (6 bases). The length of the CDR3 is 13 residues. Per germline, CDR1 KGHDR and CDR2 SFDVKD. Trimming removed 8 bases at V and 1 base at J, with 10 bases between. This CDR3 reads CATKQGSNTEAFF. CDR3 bases: TGTGCCACCAAACAGGGTTCGAACACTGAAGCTTTCTTT.

Only a few counts were recorded for this clonotype. This sequence joins TRBV12-3 or TRBV12-4 and TRBJ2-2, with TRBD1 matching over 11 bases. The CDR3 sequence is 15 residues long. The V segment lost 7 bases and the J segment 5 bases; nucleotides outside the gene matches: 6. This CDR3 is CASNLGTGGTGELFF. In nucleotides, the CDR3 is TGTGCCAGCAACCTAGGGACAGGGGGGACCGGGGAGCTGTTTTTT.

This clonotype was seen more than once but under ten times. The chain is built from TRBV7-2 and TRBJ2-3; TRBD1 aligns across 7 bases. Germline CDR1 reads SGHTA; CDR2 reads FQGNSA. The CDR3 has 16 amino acids. V shed 5 bases, J shed 2 bases, and the junction held 10 bases outside the gene matches. This CDR3 is CASSRRGTANTDTQYF. The CDR3 DNA reads TGTGCCAGCAGCCGGCGAGGGACAGCAAACACAGATACGCAGTATTTT.

This clonotype occurred once. The V and J genes are TRBV24-1 and TRBJ2-3; perhaps TRBD2 as D (6 bases). The V end was cut by 5 bases, the J end by 6 bases, with 17 bases between. The CDR3 has 15 amino acids. CDR1 and CDR2 from the germline V gene are KGHDR and SFDVKD. The CDR3 region is CATSAPAWGTDTQYF. DNA of the CDR3: TGTGCCACCAGTGCTCCAGCGTGGGGGACTGATACGCAGTATTTT.

V usage is TRBV24-1 and J usage is TRBJ2-3; perhaps D is TRBD1 or TRBD2 (5 bases each). Germline loops: CDR1 KGHDR, CDR2 SFDVKD. Between the trimmed V and J ends, which lost 4 bases and 2 bases, there was a span of 27 bases. The CDR3 length is 20 residues. For the CDR3, the DNA is TGTGCCACCAGTGAGACTCCGGGCTGGGGGACCAAGAAGAACACAGATACGCAGTATTTT. The encoded protein is CATSETPGWGTKKNTDTQYF.

This clonotype was seen a few times. The chain uses TRBV7-8 and TRBJ1-4; D is unresolved. The CDR3 has 14 amino acids. Trimming removed 3 bases from V and 7 bases from J, with 12 bases in between. Per germline, CDR1 SGHVS and CDR2 FQNEAQ. DNA of the CDR3: TGTGCCAGCAGCTTCTCCCGCGGCAGTGAAAAACTGTTTTTT. Its translation: CASSFSRGSEKLFF.

In its sample, this clonotype was seen once. The V gene is TRBV7-9, the J gene TRBJ2-7; D ambiguous. The V gene's germline CDR1 is SEHNR and CDR2 FQNEAQ (reference sequence). The germline V and J ends were trimmed by 6 bases and 1 base, with 10 bases remaining between them. This CDR3 is built from 13 residues. The CDR3: CASSPFLSYEQYF. The CDR3 DNA sequence: TGTGCCAGCAGTCCCTTCCTTTCCTACGAGCAGTACTTC. Combining the CDR3 with reference TRBV7-9 and TRBJ2-7 gives the whole variable domain DTGVSQNPRHKITKRGQNVTFRCDPISEHNRLYWYRQTLGQGPEFLTYFQNEAQLEKSRLLSDRFSAERPKGSFSTLEIQRTEQGDSAMYLCASSPFLSYEQYFGPGTRLTVT.

The V gene is TRBV7-6, the J gene TRBJ2-1; D is uncertain. V dropped 3 bases and J dropped 8 bases, with 14 bases sitting between them. The CDR3 runs to 14 residues. Germline V gene sequence: CDR1 SGHVS, CDR2 FNYEAQ. Written as DNA, the CDR3 is TGTGCCAGCAGCTTCCGATCGACTGGGGATGAGCAGTTCTTC. Translation gives CASSFRSTGDEQFF.

The chain employs TRBV20-1 and TRBJ1-2; no firm D call. The length of the CDR3 is 11 residues. Germline V gives CDR1 DFQATT, CDR2 SNEGSKA (reference sequence). V dropped 5 bases and J dropped 8 bases, with 12 bases sitting between them. The CDR3, as DNA: TGCAGTGCTGGGGTAGGGCGGGGCTACACCTTC. Amino acids: CSAGVGRGYTF.

V gene TRBV29-1 combines with J gene TRBJ2-3; D could derive from TRBD1 or TRBD2 (7 bases each). The germline V gene has CDR1 SQVTM and CDR2 ANQGSEA. CDR3 length equals 14 residues. The ends were cut back, 6 bases at V and 1 base at J, with 14 bases in the middle. CDR3 DNA: TGCAGCGTCCCTTCAGGGGGGGGCACAGATACGCAGTATTTT. It specifies CSVPSGGGTDTQYF.

J is TRBJ2-7 and V is TRBV24-1; 8 positions match TRBD1. CDR1 is KGHDR, CDR2 SFDVKD, per germline. Trimming took 5 bases from V and 3 from J; bases not matched to a gene: 8. The CDR3 contains 15 residues. CDR3 bases: TGTGCCACCAGTGCCACCGGGACAGGACACTACGAGCAGTACTTC. Translated, it gives CATSATGTGHYEQYF.

The rearrangement joins TRBV7-2 to TRBJ1-2, with no clear D. Per germline, CDR1 SGHTA and CDR2 FQGNSA. Trimming removed 3 bases at V and 9 bases at J, with 23 bases between. This CDR3 contains 16 residues. CDR3 DNA sequence: TGTGCCAGCAGCTTCACCACGGACGGCGGTTCGGATTGCTACACCTTC. Translated: CASSFTTDGGSDCYTF.

This clonotype showed up just a few times. The V call is TRBV28, the J call TRBJ2-5; D is unclear. Germline V gene sequence: CDR1 MDHEN, CDR2 SYDVKM. Trimming stripped 0 bases from V and 1 base from J, with 6 bases between. CDR3 length: 14 amino acids. This chain's CDR3 is CASSLWATQETQYF. CDR3 in DNA: TGTGCCAGCAGTTTATGGGCAACCCAAGAGACCCAGTACTTC.

This sequence joins TRBV5-1 and TRBJ2-7; D unresolved. With 3 bases removed from V and 2 bases from J, the gap between germline ends came to 9 bases. Germline lookup yields CDR1 SGHRS and CDR2 YFSETQ. The CDR3 is 13 amino acids. CDR3: CASSWRPPYEQYF. The DNA of the CDR3 is TGCGCCAGCAGCTGGAGACCTCCCTACGAGCAGTACTTC.